This paragraph covers one T cell receptor beta chain sequence. This sample was taken from a study of blood T cell repertoires in COVID-19. The method was immunoSEQ multiplex PCR; TCRdb's version includes in-frame clones alone and lacks a portion of them. The sample includes about 160,000 clones, 70% to 85% of them seen just once. The sample was peripheral blood. This TCR derives from a woman older than 75 with acute or convalescent COVID-19.

The CDR3 protein is CASRGGTEAFF. Written as DNA, the CDR3 is TGTGCCAGCAGGGGGGGCACTGAAGCTTTCTTT. The chain links TRBV12-3 or TRBV12-4 to TRBJ1-1; D is possibly TRBD1 (5 bases). This CDR3 contains 11 residues. Trimming shortened V by 6 bases and J by 4 bases, and 6 bases separated the two germline ends.